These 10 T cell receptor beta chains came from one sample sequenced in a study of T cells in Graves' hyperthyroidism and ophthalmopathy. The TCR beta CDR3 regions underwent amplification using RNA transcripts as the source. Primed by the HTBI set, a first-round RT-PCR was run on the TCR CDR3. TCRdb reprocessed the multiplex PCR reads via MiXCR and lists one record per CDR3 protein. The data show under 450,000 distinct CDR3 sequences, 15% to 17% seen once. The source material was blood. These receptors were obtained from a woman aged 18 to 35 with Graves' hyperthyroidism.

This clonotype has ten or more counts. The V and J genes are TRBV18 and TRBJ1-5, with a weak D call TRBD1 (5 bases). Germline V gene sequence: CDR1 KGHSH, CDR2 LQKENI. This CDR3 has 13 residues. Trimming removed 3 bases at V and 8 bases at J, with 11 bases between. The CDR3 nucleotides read TGTGCCAGCTCACCCGGGACTCTGGAGCCCCAGCATTTT. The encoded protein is CASSPGTLEPQHF.

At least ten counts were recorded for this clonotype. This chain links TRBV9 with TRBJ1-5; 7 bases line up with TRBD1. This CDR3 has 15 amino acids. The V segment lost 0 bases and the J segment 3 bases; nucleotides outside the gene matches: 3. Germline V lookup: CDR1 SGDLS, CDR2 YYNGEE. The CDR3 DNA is TGTGCCAGCAGCGTAGGACAGGGCCTCAATCAGCCCCAGCATTTT. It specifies CASSVGQGLNQPQHF.

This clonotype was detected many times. The CDR3 spells CASGLDLIGLGGQSYNEQFF. Written as DNA, the CDR3 is TGTGCTAGTGGTTTGGACCTCATAGGGCTGGGGGGTCAGTCCTACAATGAGCAGTTCTTC. The chain has TRBV12-5 and TRBJ2-1; TRBD2 is a possible D gene (6 bases). The CDR3 extends over 20 amino acids. The germline V gene encodes CDR1 LGHNT and CDR2 FRNRAP. V lost 1 base to trimming and J lost 1 base, with 23 bases between them. The full variable domain, rest sourced from reference TRBV12-5 and TRBJ2-1, is DARVTQTPRHKVTEMGQEVTMRCQPILGHNTVFWYRQTMMQGLELLAYFRNRAPLDDSGMPKDRFSAEMPDATLATLKIQPSEPRDSAVYFCASGLDLIGLGGQSYNEQFFGPGTRLTVL.

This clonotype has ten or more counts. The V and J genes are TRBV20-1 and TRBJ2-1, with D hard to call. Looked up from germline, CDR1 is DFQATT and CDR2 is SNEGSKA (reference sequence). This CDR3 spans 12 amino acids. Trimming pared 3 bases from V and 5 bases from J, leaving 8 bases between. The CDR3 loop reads CSASLDNNEQFF. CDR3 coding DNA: TGCAGTGCTAGCCTAGATAACAATGAGCAGTTCTTC.

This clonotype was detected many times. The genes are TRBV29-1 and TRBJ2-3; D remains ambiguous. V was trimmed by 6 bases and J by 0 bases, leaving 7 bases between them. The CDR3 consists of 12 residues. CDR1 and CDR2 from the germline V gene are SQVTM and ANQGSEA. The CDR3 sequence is CSVSGSTDTQYF. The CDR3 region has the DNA TGCAGCGTATCTGGAAGCACAGATACGCAGTATTTT.

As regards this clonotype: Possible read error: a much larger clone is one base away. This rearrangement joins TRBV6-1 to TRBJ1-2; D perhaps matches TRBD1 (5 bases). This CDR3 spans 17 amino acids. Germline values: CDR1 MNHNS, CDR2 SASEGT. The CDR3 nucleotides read TGTGCCAGGAGTGAGCGGTCGACAGCTGAGGTGTCCTATGGCTACACCTTC. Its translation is CARSERSTAEVSYGYTF.

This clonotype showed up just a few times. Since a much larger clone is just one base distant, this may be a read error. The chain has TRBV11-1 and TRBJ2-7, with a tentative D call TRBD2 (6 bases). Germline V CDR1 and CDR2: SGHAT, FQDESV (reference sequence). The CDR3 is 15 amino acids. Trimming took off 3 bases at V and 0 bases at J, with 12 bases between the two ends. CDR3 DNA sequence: TGTGCCAGCAGCTTTTTTGGCGGGGACTCCTACGAGCAGTACTTC. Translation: CASSFFGGDSYEQYF. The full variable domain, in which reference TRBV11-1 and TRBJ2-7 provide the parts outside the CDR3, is EAEVAQSPRYKITEKSQAVAFWCDPISGHATLYWYRQILGQGPELLVQFQDESVVDDSQLPKDRFSAERLKGVDSTLKIQPAELGDSAMYLCASSFFGGDSYEQYFGPGTRLTVT.

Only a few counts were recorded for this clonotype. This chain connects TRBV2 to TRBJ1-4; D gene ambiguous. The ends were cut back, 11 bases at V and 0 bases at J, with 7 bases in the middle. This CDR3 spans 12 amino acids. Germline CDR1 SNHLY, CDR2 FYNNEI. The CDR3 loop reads CAGKTTNEKLFF. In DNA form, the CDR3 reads TGTGCCGGGAAAACAACTAATGAAAAACTGTTTTTT.

The CDR3 coding sequence is TGCGCCAGCAGCTTGGAGGGTTCCAGAGGAAACACCATATATTTT. This codes for CASSLEGSRGNTIYF. The V call is TRBV5-1, the J call TRBJ1-3; D gene unclear. Germline V gene data show CDR1 as SGHRS and CDR2 as YFSETQ. V lost 0 bases, J lost 4 bases, and 11 bases lay in between. The CDR3 spans 15 residues.

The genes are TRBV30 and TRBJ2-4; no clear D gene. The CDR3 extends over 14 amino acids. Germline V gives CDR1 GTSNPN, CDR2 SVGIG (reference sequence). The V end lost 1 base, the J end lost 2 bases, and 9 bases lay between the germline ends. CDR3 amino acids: CAWSEGPSKNIQYF. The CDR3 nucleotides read TGTGCCTGGAGTGAAGGGCCTTCCAAAAACATTCAGTACTTC.